The 28 T cell receptor beta chains below come from one sample, sequenced in a study of shared clonotypes between healthy human individuals. Sequenced by immunoSEQ multiplex PCR; TCRdb stores in-frame clones only, minus some. This sample has over a million clones; around 95% occur once, and the top ten carry more than 0.9%. The source material was naive CD4+ T cells sorted from blood. The subset is: CD45RA+ positively selected. The receptors derive from a man aged 25-45 years in good health.

A remark on this clone: The sample has other DNA sequences that encode this CDR3 too. This chain uses TRBV18 with TRBJ2-5; no firm D call. The CDR3 loop spans 13 amino acids. The germline gives CDR1 KGHSH, CDR2 LQKENI. Trimming stripped 0 bases from V and 2 bases from J, with 4 bases between. The CDR3 sequence is CASSPPVQETQYF. For the CDR3, the DNA is TGTGCCAGCTCACCACCCGTACAAGAGACCCAGTACTTC. The variable domain in full, with the rest retrieved from reference TRBV18 and TRBJ2-5, is NAGVMQNPRHLVRRRGQEARLRCSPMKGHSHVYWYRQLPEEGLKFMVYLQKENIIDESGMPKERFSAEFPKEGPSILRIQQVVRGDSAAYFCASSPPVQETQYFGPGTRLLVL.

The CDR3 loop reads CASSWPGLRLSGANVLTF. The CDR3 DNA follows: TGTGCCAGTAGTTGGCCGGGACTTAGACTCTCTGGGGCCAACGTCCTGACTTTC. This chain uses TRBV19 with TRBJ2-6, with D tentatively TRBD2 (6 bases). Trimming took 5 bases from V and 0 from J, leaving 17 bases between them. CDR1 and CDR2 from the germline V gene are LNHDA and SQIVND (reference sequence). This CDR3 has 18 amino acids.

The CDR3 DNA reads as TGTGCCAGCAGCGATCCGCCGCCAACTACAGGGAGTAATGAGCAGTTCTTC. Encoded protein: CASSDPPPTTGSNEQFF. The V and J genes are TRBV28 and TRBJ2-1; D might be TRBD1 (6 bases). The CDR3 loop spans 17 amino acids. V was pared by 6 bases and J by 7 bases, with 25 bases between. The germline CDR1 and CDR2 sequences are MDHEN and SYDVKM.

J is TRBJ2-5 and V is TRBV7-3, with D unresolved. CDR3 size: 14 residues. CDR1 is SGHTA, CDR2 FQGTGA, per germline. The V and J ends lost 4 bases and 5 bases respectively, with 14 bases between them. CDR3 sequence: CASSSHAKGETQYF. In DNA, the CDR3 is TGTGCCAGCAGCTCCCACGCCAAGGGTGAGACCCAGTACTTC. Complete variable domain (other parts from reference TRBV7-3 and TRBJ2-5): GAGVSQTPSNKVTEKGKYVELRCDPISGHTALYWYRQSLGQGPEFLIYFQGTGAADDSGLPNDRFFAVRPEGSVSTLKIQRTERGDSAVYLCASSSHAKGETQYFGPGTRLLVL.

The chain links TRBV28 to TRBJ2-7, with D perhaps TRBD2 (6 bases). Trimming left V 1 base short and J 7 bases short, with 14 bases between. Germline loops: CDR1 MDHEN, CDR2 SYDVKM. The CDR3 sequence is 14 residues long. CDR3 residues: CASSLYGGIGEQYF. For the CDR3, the DNA is TGTGCCAGCAGTTTATACGGCGGGATCGGGGAGCAGTACTTC.

This sequence joins TRBV4-2 and TRBJ1-3; no clear D gene. This CDR3 contains 15 residues. V was pared by 0 bases and J by 0 bases, with 6 bases between. The germline V gene encodes CDR1 LGHNA and CDR2 YNFKEQ. Here the CDR3 DNA reads TGTGCCAGCAGCCAAGACGGGGTCTCTGGAAACACCATATATTTT. Protein product: CASSQDGVSGNTIYF.

This chain connects TRBV29-1 to TRBJ2-3; TRBD1 is a possible D gene (6 bases). Trimming took off 4 bases at V and 2 bases at J, with 10 bases between the two ends. There are 13 residues in the CDR3. CDR1 SQVTM and CDR2 ANQGSEA come from the germline V gene. CDR3 nucleotides: TGCAGCGTTGCGGACAGTCTCACAGATACGCAGTATTTT. Encoded protein: CSVADSLTDTQYF.

This clone was seen a single time. The sample holds other DNA sequences that translate to the same CDR3. The chain couples TRBV7-2 to TRBJ2-7; no clear D. The CDR3 consists of 11 residues. The V gene lost 3 bases and the J gene lost 3 bases, with 3 bases spanning the gap. Germline V gene lookup returns CDR1 SGHTA and CDR2 FQGNSA. The CDR3 sequence is CASSLNYEQYF. The CDR3 nucleotides read TGTGCCAGCAGCTTGAACTACGAGCAGTACTTC.

The rearrangement links TRBV7-9 to TRBJ2-7, with 9 bases matching TRBD1. The CDR3 consists of 14 residues. The germline V gene encodes CDR1 SEHNR and CDR2 FQNEAQ (reference sequence). V gave up 5 bases and J gave up 5 bases; unmatched junction bases: 7. CDR3 DNA: TGTGCCAGCAGCCCGAAACGGGACAGGGACGAGCAGTACTTC. This gives the protein CASSPKRDRDEQYF.

The chain carries TRBV5-1 and TRBJ1-2; the D gene is possibly TRBD1 (5 bases). V was trimmed by 0 bases and J by 0 bases, leaving 12 bases between them. The CDR3 totals 16 residues. The germline V gene encodes CDR1 SGHRS and CDR2 YFSETQ. CDR3 coding DNA: TGCGCCAGCAGCTTGGTACCGGGGGAGGCTAACTATGGCTACACCTTC. This translates into CASSLVPGEANYGYTF. Drawing the rest from reference TRBV5-1 and TRBJ1-2, the complete variable domain is KAGVTQTPRYLIKTRGQQVTLSCSPISGHRSVSWYQQTPGQGLQFLFEYFSETQRNKGNFPGRFSGRQFSNSRSEMNVSTLELGDSALYLCASSLVPGEANYGYTFGSGTRLTVV.

Of note for this clone: The junction departs from the called germline gene at one end, perhaps through a read error. The chain links TRBV30 to TRBJ2-1; either TRBD1 or TRBD2 may fit D (5 bases each). Germline V gene data show CDR1 as GTSNPN and CDR2 as SVGIG (reference sequence). This CDR3 is 12 amino acids long. CDR3 sequence: CAWSVRPGLSVF. CDR3 DNA sequence: TGTGCCTGGAGTGTACGTCCGGGGCTGTCGGTCTTC.

V gene TRBV5-1 combines with J gene TRBJ2-2; TRBD1 matches at 10 bases. The germline V gene encodes CDR1 SGHRS and CDR2 YFSETQ. This CDR3 has 16 amino acids. Losses at the gene ends were 4 bases for V and 6 bases for J; bases not matched to a gene: 9. CDR3 DNA: TGCGCCAGCAGCCGTACGGGACAGGGGTTTTCCGGGGAGCTGTTTTTT. This sequence encodes CASSRTGQGFSGELFF. Full variable domain (outside the CDR3, taken from reference TRBV5-1 and TRBJ2-2): KAGVTQTPRYLIKTRGQQVTLSCSPISGHRSVSWYQQTPGQGLQFLFEYFSETQRNKGNFPGRFSGRQFSNSRSEMNVSTLELGDSALYLCASSRTGQGFSGELFFGEGSRLTVL.

The J gene is TRBJ2-5, the V gene TRBV5-1; D remains ambiguous. This CDR3 is 16 amino acids long. Looked up from germline, CDR1 is SGHRS and CDR2 is YFSETQ. V was cut by 4 bases and J by 0 bases, with 16 bases left in between. Here the CDR3 reads CASSLLLVPDQETQYF. The CDR3 DNA reads as TGCGCCAGCAGCCTACTCTTGGTCCCGGACCAAGAGACCCAGTACTTC.

This chain uses TRBV2 with TRBJ2-1; D is possibly TRBD2 (5 bases). CDR1 and CDR2 (germline): SNHLY, FYNNEI. V was shortened by 7 bases and J by 0 bases, with 7 bases between the two germline ends. The CDR3 extends over 13 amino acids. The CDR3 region has the DNA TGTGCCAGCAAGGGAGTCTCCTACAATGAGCAGTTCTTC. Protein product: CASKGVSYNEQFF.

This chain links TRBV28 with TRBJ2-7, with a weak D call TRBD2 (6 bases). Germline V gives CDR1 MDHEN, CDR2 SYDVKM. CDR3 size: 14 residues. V was pared by 6 bases and J by 6 bases, with 18 bases between. CDR3 DNA: TGTGCCAGCAGACGACTAGGCCGGGTCGGCGAGCAGTACTTC. Residues: CASRRLGRVGEQYF.

The chain is built from TRBV5-1 and TRBJ1-4; the D gene is possibly TRBD1 (5 bases). The germline V gene encodes CDR1 SGHRS and CDR2 YFSETQ. This CDR3 contains 15 residues. V was cut by 4 bases and J by 5 bases, with 15 bases left in between. The CDR3 region is CASSLITGLNEKLFF. The CDR3, as DNA: TGCGCCAGCAGCCTTATTACGGGGCTCAATGAAAAACTGTTTTTT.

The genes are TRBV28 and TRBJ1-5; 8 bases align to TRBD1. This CDR3 is built from 13 residues. Per germline, CDR1 MDHEN and CDR2 SYDVKM. The V segment lost 6 bases and the J segment 9 bases; nucleotides outside the gene matches: 7. The CDR3 DNA sequence: TGTGCCAGCAGCTCGGACAGGGTAACGCCCCAGCATTTT. This gives the protein CASSSDRVTPQHF.

This clone has a handful of counts. The rearrangement joins TRBV10-3 to TRBJ2-2, with 12 bases lining up with TRBD2. CDR3 length equals 15 residues. V dropped 8 bases and J dropped 2; count of bases not matched to a gene: 3. In germline, CDR1 is ENHRY, CDR2 SYGVKD. CDR3 bases: TGTGCCATCGCCGGACTAGCGGGAAACACCGGGGAGCTGTTTTTT. Translating it yields CAIAGLAGNTGELFF.

The chain employs TRBV6-5 and TRBJ1-5; the D gene is possibly TRBD1 (6 bases). The ends were cut back, 5 bases at V and 4 bases at J, with 15 bases in the middle. Germline V CDR1 and CDR2: MNHEY, SVGAGI. This CDR3 is 15 amino acids long. In nucleotides, the CDR3 is TGTGCCAGCAGTCCCTCTAGGACAGTTAATCAGCCCCAGCATTTT. Translating gives CASSPSRTVNQPQHF.

This chain links TRBV18 with TRBJ2-1, with a tentative D call TRBD1 (6 bases). This CDR3 has 17 residues. V was pared by 6 bases and J by 0 bases, with 18 bases between. Germline V gene data show CDR1 as KGHSH and CDR2 as LQKENI. CDR3 DNA: TGTGCCAGCTCTCAGTCGATGGGGGACAACTCCTACAATGAGCAGTTCTTC. This encodes CASSQSMGDNSYNEQFF. Full variable domain (missing parts from reference TRBV18 and TRBJ2-1): NAGVMQNPRHLVRRRGQEARLRCSPMKGHSHVYWYRQLPEEGLKFMVYLQKENIIDESGMPKERFSAEFPKEGPSILRIQQVVRGDSAAYFCASSQSMGDNSYNEQFFGPGTRLTVL.

To note about this clone: This CDR3 is also generated by other DNA sequences in the sample. The chain couples TRBV7-2 to TRBJ2-5; D gene unclear. V was clipped by 5 bases and J by 1 base, with 11 bases between them. CDR3 size: 14 residues. Germline CDR1 SGHTA, CDR2 FQGNSA. CDR3 in amino acids: CASSPRSLQETQYF. The CDR3, as DNA: TGTGCCAGCAGCCCAAGGTCACTCCAAGAGACCCAGTACTTC.

Of note for this clone: Other DNA sequences of this sample code for an identical CDR3. The V and J genes are TRBV5-1 and TRBJ2-7; D unclear. The germline CDR1 and CDR2 sequences are SGHRS and YFSETQ. V lost 1 base and J 2 bases, leaving 4 bases between the germline ends. This CDR3 is 12 amino acids long. DNA for the CDR3: TGCGCCAGCAGCTTGACGACCTACGAGCAGTACTTC. Translated: CASSLTTYEQYF.

The gene calls are TRBV5-1 and TRBJ2-1; tentatively, D is TRBD1 or TRBD2 (5 bases each). V lost 3 bases and J 0 bases, leaving 19 bases between the germline ends. The CDR3 extends over 18 amino acids. The germline V gene has CDR1 SGHRS and CDR2 YFSETQ. CDR3 protein: CASSWRGQGPSSYNEQFF. In DNA form, the CDR3 reads TGCGCCAGCAGCTGGCGAGGCCAGGGACCAAGCTCCTACAATGAGCAGTTCTTC. The variable domain in full, completed from reference TRBV5-1 and TRBJ2-1, reads KAGVTQTPRYLIKTRGQQVTLSCSPISGHRSVSWYQQTPGQGLQFLFEYFSETQRNKGNFPGRFSGRQFSNSRSEMNVSTLELGDSALYLCASSWRGQGPSSYNEQFFGPGTRLTVL.

The gene calls are TRBV27 and TRBJ1-5; unclear D gene. The CDR3 loop spans 12 amino acids. The germline CDR1 and CDR2 sequences are MNHEY and SMNVEV (reference sequence). Trimming took off 3 bases at V and 9 bases at J, with 9 bases between the two ends. The CDR3 here is CASSLRGGPQHF. The CDR3 nucleotides read TGTGCCAGCAGTTTGAGAGGAGGGCCCCAGCATTTT.

This chain joins TRBV4-3 and TRBJ2-1; 9 bases are a match to TRBD1. The CDR3 is 16 residues long. With V trimmed by 0 bases and J by 7 bases, 7 bases remained unmatched. Germline loops: CDR1 LGHNA, CDR2 YSLEER. The CDR3 bases are TGCGCCAGCAGCCAAGATTCGTTACAGGGGGCTAATGAGCAGTTCTTC. It encodes CASSQDSLQGANEQFF.

In its sample, this clone was seen once. This chain connects TRBV6-5 to TRBJ2-2; no clear D. V was trimmed by 2 bases and J by 5 bases, leaving 6 bases between them. CDR3 size: 13 residues. Germline V CDR1 and CDR2: MNHEY, SVGAGI. The CDR3 is CASSYLETGELFF. Written as DNA, the CDR3 is TGTGCCAGCAGTTACCTGGAGACCGGGGAGCTGTTTTTT.

The sample holds one count of this clone. The chain is built from TRBV28 and TRBJ2-3; 7 bases line up with TRBD1. V trimming: 3 bases; J trimming: 1 base; junction bases outside the gene matches: 4. The CDR3 has 15 residues. CDR1 MDHEN and CDR2 SYDVKM come from the germline V gene. The CDR3 sequence is CASSFSGTGTDTQYF. CDR3 in DNA: TGTGCCAGCAGTTTTTCGGGGACAGGCACAGATACGCAGTATTTT.

The V and J genes are TRBV25-1 and TRBJ1-3; 9 positions agree with TRBD1. In germline, CDR1 is MGHDK, CDR2 SYGVNS. The CDR3 runs 16 residues. V lost 0 bases and J lost 2; bases outside the gene matches: 2. CDR3 loop: CASSEYDRGTGNTIYF. CDR3 sequence (DNA): TGTGCCAGCAGTGAATACGACAGGGGGACTGGAAACACCATATATTTT.